Listed below are T cell receptor beta chains from one sample, sequenced in a study of T cell responses to AZD1222 COVID-19 vaccine. The repertoire was sequenced with immunoSEQ multiplex PCR; TCRdb's copy has only in-frame clones and lacks some. The top ten hold 2.6% of the sample, which has approximately 150,000 clones, just over 90% seen once. Sequenced here: peripheral blood, sampled on day 0 of AZD1222 vaccination. Receptor source: an adult in good health. The CDR3 runs from the conserved cysteine through the conserved F or W.

TRBJ1-2 | TRBV27 | CASSPGEYYGYTF
TRBJ2-6 | TRBV5-1 | CASSLLESGANVLTF
TRBJ2-1 | TRBV18 | CASSSGRNNEQFF
TRBJ1-1 | TRBV24-1 | CATSDRDSSEAFF
TRBJ1-1 | TRBV4-1 | CASSQERLGTEAFF
TRBJ1-2 | TRBV6-5 | CASRRQGAPQGYTF
TRBJ1-4 | TRBV7-2 | CASSPRQGAVEKLFF
TRBJ1-1 | TRBV7-8 | CASTVGARTEAFF
TRBJ1-1 | TRBV19 | CASSIGTGGINTEAFF
TRBJ1-5 | TRBV19 | CASTRGGGGQHF
TRBJ1-4 | TRBV6-1 | CASTPGGAPNEKLFF
TRBJ2-1 | TRBV3-1/TRBV3-2 | CASSRGNEQFF
TRBJ2-3 | TRBV5-1 | CASSLDGTNTDTQYF
TRBJ1-2 | TRBV6-1 | CASSEAGQSDYGYTF
TRBJ2-2 | TRBV9 | CASSVSGANTGELFF
TRBJ2-3 | TRBV10-3 | CATRAGLSTDTQYF
TRBJ2-6 | TRBV2 | CASSELISGANVLTF
TRBJ1-1 | TRBV6-5 | CASGQAGKTEAFF
TRBJ1-1 | TRBV30 | CAWSEEVNTEAFF
TRBJ2-2 | TRBV7-6 | CASSVSTGQNTGELFF
TRBJ2-1 | TRBV19 | CASSGGEQFF
TRBJ1-5 | TRBV4-1 | CASSQDIDSRYQPQHF
TRBJ2-7 | TRBV7-9 | CASSAWDRFYEQYF
TRBJ2-1 | TRBV10-2 | CASSGGGMLTNEQFF
TRBJ1-1 | TRBV19 | CASWRGPGNTEAFF
TRBJ1-5 | TRBV27 | CASSSSVTQPQHF
TRBJ1-3 | TRBV7-9 | CASSPGGGAVNTIYF
TRBJ1-1 | TRBV7-9 | CASSLGGLVPFSDTEAFF
TRBJ1-1 | TRBV29-1 | CSTTGYRNTEAFF
TRBJ1-1 | TRBV5-1 | CASSQRGQGNTEAFF
TRBJ1-1 | TRBV28 | CASSPPGQLTEAFF
TRBJ2-3 | TRBV29-1 | CSVDGTGGYTQYF
TRBJ1-5 | TRBV19 | CASSDQGSNQPQHF
TRBJ2-7 | TRBV15 | CATSRDKGTYEQYF
TRBJ2-1 | TRBV10-1 | CASTGLGRREQFF
TRBJ1-2 | TRBV18 | CASSGQGSIYGYTF
TRBJ1-2 | TRBV7-8 | CASSSRRDMTQNF
TRBJ2-3 | TRBV6-5 | CASNSDTDTQYF
TRBJ2-3 | TRBV29-1 | CSAPKGGQSTDTQYF